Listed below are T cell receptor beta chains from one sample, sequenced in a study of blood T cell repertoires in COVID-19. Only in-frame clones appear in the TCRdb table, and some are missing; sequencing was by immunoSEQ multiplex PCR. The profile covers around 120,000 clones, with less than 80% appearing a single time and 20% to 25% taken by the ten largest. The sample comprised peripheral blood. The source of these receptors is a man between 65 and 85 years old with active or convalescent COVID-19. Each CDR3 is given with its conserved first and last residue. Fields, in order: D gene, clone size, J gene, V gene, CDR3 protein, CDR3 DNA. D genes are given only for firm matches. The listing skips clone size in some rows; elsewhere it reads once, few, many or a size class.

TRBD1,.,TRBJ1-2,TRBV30,CAWQMPGQGGYGYTF,TGTGCCTGGCAGATGCCGGGACAGGGGGGGTATGGCTACACCTTC
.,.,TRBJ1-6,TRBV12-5,CASGLVQGEGNSPLHF,TGTGCTAGTGGTTTGGTACAGGGAGAGGGAAATTCACCCCTCCACTTT
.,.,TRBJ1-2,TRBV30,CAWSIGQINYGYTF,TGTGCCTGGAGTATCGGACAGATTAACTATGGCTACACCTTC
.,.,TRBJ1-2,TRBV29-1,CSVYKGDGYTF,TGCAGCGTTTATAAGGGGGACGGCTACACCTTC
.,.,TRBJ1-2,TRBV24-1,CATSDAGLSYGYTF,TGTGCCACCAGTGATGCAGGGTTATCCTATGGCTACACCTTC
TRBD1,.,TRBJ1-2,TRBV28,CASSSQAGTVYGYTF,TGTGCCAGCAGTTCACAGGCCGGGACAGTATATGGCTACACCTTC
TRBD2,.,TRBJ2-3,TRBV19,CASSGREGTDTQYF,TGTGCCAGTAGTGGGCGGGAGGGCACAGATACGCAGTATTTT
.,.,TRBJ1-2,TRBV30,CASRISMATGYTF,TGTGCCTCCAGGATTTCTATGGCTACGGGCTACACCTTC
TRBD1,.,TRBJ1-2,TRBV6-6,CASSYRDRTNYGYTF,TGTGCCAGCAGTTACCGGGACAGGACGAACTATGGCTACACCTTC
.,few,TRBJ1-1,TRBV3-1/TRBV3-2,CASSQDHWTEAFF,TGTGCCAGCAGCCAAGATCACTGGACTGAAGCTTTCTTT
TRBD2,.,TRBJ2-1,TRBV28,CASSSPGLESNEQFF,TGTGCCAGCAGTTCGCCGGGACTAGAGTCGAATGAGCAGTTCTTC
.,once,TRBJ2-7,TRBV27,CASSSGQYYEQYF,TGTGCCAGCAGTTCCGGACAGTACTACGAGCAGTACTTC
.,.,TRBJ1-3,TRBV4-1,CASSPTSFSGNTIYF,TGCGCCAGCAGCCCGACATCGTTTTCTGGAAACACCATATATTTT